This entry lists 32 T cell receptor beta chains sequenced from one sample in a study of cytomegalovirus exposure and HLA in healthy donors. TCRdb keeps only in-frame clones here, not all; method: immunoSEQ multiplex PCR. Of 280,000 or so clones listed, more than 75% are singletons. The sequenced sample consisted of PBMCs. Receptors originate from a woman aged 18 to 35 in good health and CMV-seronegative.

The chain has TRBV7-6 and TRBJ1-2; TRBD1 matches 7 bases. The V gene's germline CDR1 is SGHVS and CDR2 FNYEAQ. Trimming removed 1 base from V and 4 bases from J; junction bases left unmatched: 0. The CDR3 totals 13 residues. For the CDR3, the DNA is TGTGCCAGCAGCTTAGGACAGGGCTATGGCTACACCTTC. Translation gives CASSLGQGYGYTF.

In this sample, this clone turned up once. V and J are TRBV13 and TRBJ2-1, with a possible D match to TRBD2 (5 bases). V was pared by 1 base and J by 6 bases, with 7 bases between. In germline, CDR1 is PRHDT, CDR2 FYEKMQ (reference sequence). The CDR3 consists of 13 residues. The DNA for the CDR3 is TGTGCCAGCAGCTTAGACCGGGGCAATGAGCAGTTCTTC. Translated, it gives CASSLDRGNEQFF. Complete variable domain (other parts from reference TRBV13 and TRBJ2-1): AAGVIQSPRHLIKEKRETATLKCYPIPRHDTVYWYQQGPGQDPQFLISFYEKMQSDKGSIPDRFSAQQFSDYHSELNMSSLELGDSALYFCASSLDRGNEQFFGPGTRLTVL.

The chain combines TRBV6-5 with TRBJ1-6, with TRBD1 matching over 7 bases. Trimming took 5 bases from V and 6 from J; bases not matched to a gene: 4. This CDR3 spans 14 amino acids. Germline V gives CDR1 MNHEY, CDR2 SVGAGI. DNA for the CDR3: TGTGCCAGCAGTCCGGGACAGATTAATTCACCCCTCCACTTT. Translating gives CASSPGQINSPLHF.

V is TRBV28 and J is TRBJ2-7, with no clear D. Germline CDR1 and CDR2: MDHEN and SYDVKM. Trimming left V 3 bases short and J 2 bases short, with 11 bases between. The CDR3 has 14 amino acids. DNA for the CDR3: TGTGCCAGCAGTTTGTATGGCAAGACCTACGAGCAGTACTTC. This translates into CASSLYGKTYEQYF.

The rearrangement joins TRBV5-1 to TRBJ1-2; perhaps TRBD1 as D (5 bases). Germline CDR1 and CDR2: SGHRS and YFSETQ. V was pared by 3 bases and J by 2 bases, with 20 bases between. The CDR3 has 17 amino acids. Here the CDR3 DNA reads TGCGCCAGCAGCTCCCTGCCGGGACTCCCGGCGAACTATGGCTACACCTTC. This encodes CASSSLPGLPANYGYTF.

In this sample, this clone turned up once. The chain employs TRBV27 and TRBJ2-7; TRBD2 matches 7 bases. Germline-derived CDR1 and CDR2 are MNHEY and SMNVEV (reference sequence). The length of the CDR3 is 13 residues. The V segment lost 3 bases and the J segment 6 bases; nucleotides outside the gene matches: 5. CDR3 region: CASSFRGVSEQYF. CDR3 coding DNA: TGTGCCAGCAGTTTTCGGGGGGTAAGCGAGCAGTACTTC.

The chain recombines TRBV6-1 with TRBJ2-7; 10 bases map to TRBD1. The trim removed 3 bases at V and 1 base at J, leaving 6 bases unmatched. CDR3 length: 16 amino acids. Germline assignment: CDR1 MNHNS and CDR2 SASEGT. CDR3 in amino acids: CASSDHPGQGSYEQYF. The CDR3 coding sequence is TGTGCCAGCAGTGACCACCCGGGACAGGGGTCCTACGAGCAGTACTTC.

In its sample, this clone was seen once. The gene calls are TRBV28 and TRBJ1-1; D is ambiguous. Trimming stripped 5 bases from V and 4 bases from J, with 14 bases between. This CDR3 spans 14 amino acids. CDR1 MDHEN and CDR2 SYDVKM come from the germline V gene. This CDR3 reads CASSIPAAGTEAFF. The CDR3 region has the DNA TGTGCCAGCAGTATCCCGGCCGCGGGCACTGAAGCTTTCTTT.

This clone was seen only a few times. This sequence joins TRBV19 and TRBJ2-1; 7 bases are shared with TRBD2. Germline-derived CDR1 and CDR2 are LNHDA and SQIVND (reference sequence). V was clipped by 2 bases and J by 7 bases; unmatched bases: 8. CDR3 length: 15 amino acids. CDR3 coding DNA: TGTGCCAGTAGTATACGGCGGGAGACCGGGAATGAGCAGTTCTTC. Its protein product is CASSIRRETGNEQFF.

The gene calls are TRBV19 and TRBJ2-3; TRBD2 matches at 10 bases. The CDR3 runs 14 residues. Germline V gene sequence: CDR1 LNHDA, CDR2 SQIVND (reference sequence). The V gene end was trimmed by 7 bases and the J gene end by 2 bases; junction bases not matched to a gene: 3. CDR3: CASKLAGLTDTQYF. The CDR3 coding sequence is TGTGCCAGTAAACTAGCGGGGCTCACAGATACGCAGTATTTT.

The rearrangement uses TRBV29-1 and TRBJ2-1; a weak D match, TRBD2 (6 bases). Germline V gene lookup returns CDR1 SQVTM and CDR2 ANQGSEA. V lost 6 bases and J lost 7, with 16 bases in between. The CDR3 sequence is 13 residues long. As DNA, the CDR3 is TGCAGCGTCACCGCTACCGGGGGAAATGAGCAGTTCTTC. Protein: CSVTATGGNEQFF.

The genes are TRBV5-1 and TRBJ2-1; possible D gene TRBD2, 6 bases. Germline V lookup: CDR1 SGHRS, CDR2 YFSETQ. Trimming took off 4 bases at V and 8 bases at J, with 16 bases between the two ends. The CDR3 length is 14 residues. For the CDR3, the DNA is TGCGCCAGCAGCGTAACGTCTAGCGTCTATGAGCAGTTCTTC. Protein sequence: CASSVTSSVYEQFF.

This clone was seen once. The V gene is TRBV9, the J gene TRBJ2-7; 12 bases are shared with TRBD2. The CDR3 contains 16 residues. The J segment lost 1 base and the V segment lost 4 bases, leaving 6 bases of the junction unmatched. CDR1 is SGDLS and CDR2 is YYNGEE in the germline V gene. The chain's CDR3 is CASSRALAGGSYEQYF. CDR3 coding DNA: TGTGCCAGCAGCCGTGCTCTAGCGGGAGGGTCCTACGAGCAGTACTTC.

V gene TRBV15 combines with J gene TRBJ2-7; 13 bases agree with TRBD2. Germline V lookup: CDR1 LNHNV, CDR2 YYDKDF (reference sequence). The CDR3 is 16 amino acids. V lost 5 bases, J lost 6 bases, and 10 bases stayed unmatched. CDR3 residues: CATSYASGLAGLEQYF. Written as DNA, the CDR3 is TGTGCCACCAGCTATGCTTCGGGACTAGCGGGACTCGAGCAGTACTTC.

The chain employs TRBV11-2 and TRBJ1-1; no definite D call. The V gene's germline CDR1 is SGHAT and CDR2 FQNNGV. V was trimmed by 2 bases and J by 3 bases, leaving 19 bases between them. This CDR3 has 17 residues. The CDR3, as DNA: TGTGCCAGCAGCTTAAATGCCGGGGAGCTAATTGACACTGAAGCTTTCTTT. Translated: CASSLNAGELIDTEAFF. Combining the CDR3 with reference TRBV11-2 and TRBJ1-1 gives the whole variable domain EAGVAQSPRYKIIEKRQSVAFWCNPISGHATLYWYQQILGQGPKLLIQFQNNGVVDDSQLPKDRFSAERLKGVDSTLKIQPAKLEDSAVYLCASSLNAGELIDTEAFFGQGTRLTVV.

Of note for this clone: One junction end disagrees with the germline gene, perhaps due to a read error. This rearrangement joins TRBV5-4 to TRBJ1-1, with D perhaps TRBD1 (5 bases). The germline gives CDR1 SGHNT, CDR2 YYREEE (reference sequence). The CDR3 length is 13 residues. The CDR3 reads CASSLKGNTKAFF. The CDR3 region has the DNA TGTGCCAGCAGCTTGAAGGGGAACACTAAAGCTTTCTTT.

The genes are TRBV2 and TRBJ2-3, with a possible D match to TRBD1 (5 bases). V was clipped by 2 bases and J by 6 bases, with 12 bases between them. Germline lookup yields CDR1 SNHLY and CDR2 FYNNEI. The CDR3 loop spans 14 amino acids. CDR3 in DNA: TGTGCCAGCAGTGAAAGGCAGGGTCCGGATACGCAGTATTTT. Translating gives CASSERQGPDTQYF.

This clone appeared a single time. This rearrangement joins TRBV18 to TRBJ1-1; 8 bases align to TRBD1. The CDR3 runs 14 residues. The germline CDR1 and CDR2 sequences are KGHSH and LQKENI. V gave up 5 bases and J gave up 2 bases; unmatched junction bases: 4. CDR3 in DNA: TGTGCCAGCTCATTCGGACAGGGCAACACTGAAGCTTTCTTT. Protein sequence: CASSFGQGNTEAFF. Together with reference TRBV18 and TRBJ1-1, the CDR3 gives the full variable domain: NAGVMQNPRHLVRRRGQEARLRCSPMKGHSHVYWYRQLPEEGLKFMVYLQKENIIDESGMPKERFSAEFPKEGPSILRIQQVVRGDSAAYFCASSFGQGNTEAFFGQGTRLTVV.

The rearrangement links TRBV10-1 to TRBJ2-2; 9 bases are a match to TRBD2. From germline, CDR1 is WNHNN and CDR2 SYGVQD (reference sequence). The CDR3 length is 14 residues. J lost 6 bases, V lost 9 bases, and 8 bases had no gene match. CDR3 loop: CASALAGTPGELFF. CDR3 coding DNA: TGCGCCAGTGCTCTAGCGGGAACTCCCGGGGAGCTGTTTTTT.

Written as DNA, the CDR3 is TGTGCCCTCAGCGGGGGACTAGCGGGAGTCAATGAGCAGTTCTTC. Residues: CALSGGLAGVNEQFF. The chain has TRBV28 and TRBJ2-1; TRBD2 matches at 14 bases. CDR3 length: 15 residues. Per germline, CDR1 MDHEN and CDR2 SYDVKM. The J segment lost 6 bases and the V segment lost 11 bases, leaving 9 bases of the junction unmatched.

Here the CDR3 reads CASSQDRWTRSYEQYF. DNA for the CDR3: TGTGCCAGCAGCCAAGATCGTTGGACTAGGTCCTACGAGCAGTACTTC. This chain connects TRBV14 to TRBJ2-7, with 7 bases fitting TRBD2. Trimming cost V 0 bases and J 1 base; bases outside gene matches: 6. Germline-derived CDR1 and CDR2 are SGHDN and FVKESK. The CDR3 is 16 amino acids.

V usage is TRBV12-5 and J usage is TRBJ2-3; TRBD2 matches 12 bases. The CDR3 runs 16 residues. V dropped 7 bases and J dropped 2; count of bases not matched to a gene: 7. Germline CDR1 is LGHNT and CDR2 is FRNRAP. The CDR3 sequence is CASAPGLAGHTDTQYF. In nucleotides, the CDR3 is TGTGCTAGTGCCCCCGGACTAGCGGGACACACAGATACGCAGTATTTT.

This chain links TRBV4-1 with TRBJ2-3, with 7 bases that match TRBD2. Germline V gene data show CDR1 as MGHRA and CDR2 as YSYEKL. Germline trimming cut 0 bases from V and 5 bases from J; bases unmatched to any gene: 2. The CDR3 has 14 amino acids. The CDR3 is CASSQEGEGDTQYF. CDR3 nucleotides: TGCGCCAGCAGCCAAGAAGGGGAGGGAGATACGCAGTATTTT.

J is TRBJ1-2 and V is TRBV30; 9 nucleotides line up with TRBD1. There are 13 residues in the CDR3. V lost 7 bases and J lost 4; bases outside the gene matches: 7. Germline V CDR1 and CDR2: GTSNPN, SVGIG (reference sequence). CDR3 nucleotide sequence: TGTGCCTTGGAACAGGGGGCGGGCTATGGCTACACCTTC. Its protein product is CALEQGAGYGYTF.

The V gene is TRBV10-3, the J gene TRBJ2-7, with D possibly TRBD1 on 6 matching bases. The germline V and J ends were trimmed by 8 bases and 2 bases, with 13 bases remaining between them. This CDR3 contains 13 residues. Germline V CDR1 and CDR2: ENHRY, SYGVKD. CDR3 DNA sequence: TGTGCCATCTCACGGACAGAGGCCTACGAGCAGTACTTC. This encodes CAISRTEAYEQYF.

This chain connects TRBV5-6 to TRBJ1-3, with a tentative D call TRBD1 (5 bases). The CDR3 is made up of 15 amino acids. V shed 2 bases and J shed 4 bases, with 13 bases lying between them. The germline gives CDR1 SGHDT, CDR2 YYEEEE. The CDR3 DNA reads TGTGCCAGCAGCTTTCGTGGGGCTGGCGGAAACACCATATATTTT. Protein sequence: CASSFRGAGGNTIYF. The full variable domain, in which reference TRBV5-6 and TRBJ1-3 provide the parts outside the CDR3, is DAGVTQSPTHLIKTRGQQVTLRCSPKSGHDTVSWYQQALGQGPQFIFQYYEEEERQRGNFPDRFSGHQFPNYSSELNVNALLLGDSALYLCASSFRGAGGNTIYFGEGSWLTVV.

The chain couples TRBV14 to TRBJ2-6; no definite D call. Germline V gene lookup returns CDR1 SGHDN and CDR2 FVKESK. Trimming removed 5 bases at V and 3 bases at J, with 8 bases between. The CDR3 length is 14 residues. CDR3 residues: CASSSLDGANVLTF. The CDR3 DNA follows: TGTGCCAGCAGCAGCCTTGATGGGGCCAACGTCCTGACTTTC.

The gene calls are TRBV30 and TRBJ1-2; tentative D call: TRBD1 (6 bases). This CDR3 has 17 residues. The V end was cut by 2 bases, the J end by 6 bases, with 25 bases between. Germline CDR1 GTSNPN, CDR2 SVGIG (reference sequence). The CDR3 reads CAWSNPRGAGVGNGYTF. The CDR3 DNA is TGTGCCTGGAGTAACCCGCGGGGGGCAGGGGTTGGCAATGGCTACACCTTC. Supplemented by reference TRBV30 and TRBJ1-2, the full variable domain reads SQTIHQWPATLVQPVGSPLSLECTVEGTSNPNLYWYRQAAGRGLQLLFYSVGIGQISSEVPQNLSASRPQDRQFILSSKKLLLSDSGFYLCAWSNPRGAGVGNGYTFGSGTRLTVV.

The chain's CDR3 is CASSQGEDRYNEQFF. The CDR3 nucleotides read TGTGCCAGCTCTCAGGGGGAGGACCGCTACAATGAGCAGTTCTTC. The chain is built from TRBV18 and TRBJ2-1, with D possibly TRBD1 on 7 matching bases. CDR1 and CDR2 from the germline V gene are KGHSH and LQKENI. The CDR3 sequence is 15 residues long. Trimming cost V 6 bases and J 3 bases, with 15 bases left between them.

The chain combines TRBV28 with TRBJ2-7; D is perhaps TRBD2 (6 bases). The CDR3 runs 14 residues. The germline V and J ends were trimmed by 8 bases and 6 bases, with 20 bases remaining between them. Germline values: CDR1 MDHEN, CDR2 SYDVKM. This CDR3 reads CASLSTGASPEQYF. The CDR3 DNA is TGTGCCAGCTTATCCACGGGAGCAAGTCCCGAGCAGTACTTC.

This chain uses TRBV5-6 with TRBJ2-1, with TRBD1 matching 9 bases. The V segment lost 0 bases and the J segment 3 bases; nucleotides outside the gene matches: 1. CDR3 size: 15 residues. Germline V gene lookup returns CDR1 SGHDT and CDR2 YYEEEE. The CDR3 DNA sequence: TGTGCCAGCAGCTTGGGGGACAGGGACTACAATGAGCAGTTCTTC. This sequence encodes CASSLGDRDYNEQFF.

The V and J genes are TRBV18 and TRBJ2-1, with D possibly TRBD1 on 6 matching bases. Germline CDR1 KGHSH, CDR2 LQKENI. The CDR3 runs 14 residues. With 3 bases removed from V and 11 bases from J, the gap between germline ends came to 17 bases. The DNA for the CDR3 is TGTGCCAGCTCACCTTCTGCAGGGGTCGTCCAGCAGTTCTTC. This sequence encodes CASSPSAGVVQQFF. The whole variable domain, filled in from reference TRBV18 and TRBJ2-1, reads NAGVMQNPRHLVRRRGQEARLRCSPMKGHSHVYWYRQLPEEGLKFMVYLQKENIIDESGMPKERFSAEFPKEGPSILRIQQVVRGDSAAYFCASSPSAGVVQQFFGPGTRLTVL.